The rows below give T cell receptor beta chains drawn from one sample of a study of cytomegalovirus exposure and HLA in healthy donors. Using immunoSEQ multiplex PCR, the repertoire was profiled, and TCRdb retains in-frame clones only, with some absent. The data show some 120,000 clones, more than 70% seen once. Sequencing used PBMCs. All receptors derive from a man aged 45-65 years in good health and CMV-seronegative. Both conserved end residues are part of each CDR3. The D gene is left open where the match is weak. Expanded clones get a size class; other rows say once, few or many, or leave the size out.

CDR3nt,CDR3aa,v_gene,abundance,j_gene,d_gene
TGTGCCAGCTGGGGCAGAAATGAAAAACTGTTTTTT,CASWGRNEKLFF,TRBV2,.,TRBJ1-4,.
TGTGCCAGCAGTCCTACAGGGGGGAGGCGGATGAACACTGAAGCTTTCTTT,CASSPTGGRRMNTEAFF,TRBV28,.,TRBJ1-1,TRBD1
TGTGCCAGCAGCTTGGGTTCAGCGGGGCTCCCAAACAATGAGCAGTTCTTC,CASSLGSAGLPNNEQFF,TRBV5-4,.,TRBJ2-1,TRBD2
TGTGCCAGCAGCCTCAACTCTGCGGGGGCCAACGTCCTGACTTTC,CASSLNSAGANVLTF,TRBV7-3,.,TRBJ2-6,.
TGTGCCTGGAGTGTACCCCAGGGTAGCTATAATTCACCCCTCCACTTT,CAWSVPQGSYNSPLHF,TRBV30,.,TRBJ1-6,.
TGTGCCAGCAGCTTAGCAGGCCCACTGGGCGCGGGAGTCCCTCACAATGAGCAGTTCTTC,CASSLAGPLGAGVPHNEQFF,TRBV7-2,.,TRBJ2-1,TRBD2
TGTGCCAGCAGCGTAGAGCCAGATACGCAGTATTTT,CASSVEPDTQYF,TRBV9,.,TRBJ2-3,.
TGTGCCAGCAGCCGCCTGCAGGCCTTATCGAGCCCCCTCCACTTT,CASSRLQALSSPLHF,TRBV7-9,.,TRBJ1-6,.
TGTGCCAGCAGAACTTCTGGCAGGGGATTGGATGAGCAGTTCTTC,CASRTSGRGLDEQFF,TRBV6-1,few,TRBJ2-1,.
TGTGCCATCAGTTCCGGGACGGGAGCAACTAACTATGGCTACACCTTC,CAISSGTGATNYGYTF,TRBV10-3,.,TRBJ1-2,.
TGCGCCAGCAGCCAGGGTCCTAGCACTGAAAACATTCAGTACTTC,CASSQGPSTENIQYF,TRBV4-3,.,TRBJ2-4,.
TGTGCCAGCAGCTCAGGGACAGGGGGCTACACTGAAGCTTTCTTT,CASSSGTGGYTEAFF,TRBV7-2,.,TRBJ1-1,TRBD1
TGTGCCTGGAGCCAACTGGCGGACACTGAAGCTTTCTTT,CAWSQLADTEAFF,TRBV30,.,TRBJ1-1,.
TGTGCCAGCTCACCGAGCCCGGGACAGGGTAAAGAGACCCAGTACTTC,CASSPSPGQGKETQYF,TRBV18,few,TRBJ2-5,TRBD1
TGTGCCAGCAGTTACATCGCCAGCGGCGAGCAGTACTTC,CASSYIASGEQYF,TRBV6-5,.,TRBJ2-7,.
.,CASSSSGGRVKETQYF,TRBV27,.,TRBJ2-5,.
TGTGCCAGCAGCTTGGATAGGGGCCGCACCGGGGAGCTGTTTTTT,CASSLDRGRTGELFF,TRBV5-6,.,TRBJ2-2,.
TGTAGGGACAGGGGGCTCAATGAGCAGTTCTTC,CRDRGLNEQFF,TRBV19,.,TRBJ2-1,TRBD1
TGTGCCAGCAGTGAAGCTTTACTAGGGTTGGAGACCCAGTACTTC,CASSEALLGLETQYF,TRBV2,.,TRBJ2-5,.
TGTGCCAGCAGCTTACTCGGGAGGGCCACCGGGGAGCTGTTTTTT,CASSLLGRATGELFF,TRBV5-4,.,TRBJ2-2,TRBD2
TGTGCCAGTAGACTCGGACAGGGGGCTAACACCGGGGAGCTGTTTTTT,CASRLGQGANTGELFF,TRBV19,.,TRBJ2-2,TRBD1
TGTGCCAGCAGCTCCTCCGGGGGAGCCTACGAGCAGTACTTC,CASSSSGGAYEQYF,TRBV5-4,.,TRBJ2-7,.
TGTGCCAGCAGCTCTAGCGGGGGGCGCGAGCAGTACTTC,CASSSSGGREQYF,TRBV5-4,.,TRBJ2-7,TRBD2
TGTGCCAGCAGTCAATTACAGGAGAACCTCCACTTT,CASSQLQENLHF,TRBV27,.,TRBJ1-6,.
TGTGCCAGCAGCTTAGGGGTAGCGGGGGGAGGGGAGACCCAGTACTTC,CASSLGVAGGGETQYF,TRBV7-8,.,TRBJ2-5,TRBD2
TGCGCCAGCAGCTTGGCAGGGAGCAATCAGCCCCAGCATTTT,CASSLAGSNQPQHF,TRBV5-1,.,TRBJ1-5,.
TGTGCCAGCAGCTTATCAGGGGGCGCAACTGGAAACACCATATATTTT,CASSLSGGATGNTIYF,TRBV7-3,.,TRBJ1-3,TRBD1
TGTGCCATCACGACGGGACTGGAGGGCACCGGGGAGCTGTTTTTT,CAITTGLEGTGELFF,TRBV10-3,.,TRBJ2-2,.
TGTGCCAGCAGCTTGGCAGGGGCTCGAAACACCATATATTTT,CASSLAGARNTIYF,TRBV5-4,once,TRBJ1-3,.